The rows below give T cell receptor beta chains drawn from one sample of a study of cytomegalovirus exposure and HLA in healthy donors. Assay: immunoSEQ multiplex PCR; the TCRdb copy retains only in-frame clones and omits some. The sample shows 120,000 or so clones, over 60% of them seen only once. Input material: PBMCs. These receptors all come from a man aged 30 to 39 in good health and CMV-seronegative. CDR3s include the opening cysteine and the closing phenylalanine or tryptophan. The D gene is left open where the match is weak. The size of a clone is reported for some rows only, either as once, few or many, or as a class for expanded clones.

J gene: TRBJ1-5; V gene: TRBV18; clone size: NA; D gene: NA; CDR3 protein: CASSPGGGANQPQHF; CDR3 DNA: TGTGCCAGCTCACCGGGAGGGGGGGCGAATCAGCCCCAGCATTTT
J gene: TRBJ2-3; V gene: TRBV14; clone size: once; D gene: NA; CDR3 protein: CASSQAWLTDTQYF; CDR3 DNA: TGTGCCAGCAGCCAAGCCTGGCTCACAGATACGCAGTATTTT
J gene: TRBJ2-2; V gene: TRBV5-1; clone size: NA; D gene: TRBD1; CDR3 protein: CASRFDRGLNTGELFF; CDR3 DNA: TGCGCCAGCAGATTTGACAGGGGGCTGAACACCGGGGAGCTGTTTTTT
J gene: TRBJ2-7; V gene: TRBV2; clone size: NA; D gene: NA; CDR3 protein: CASSPQYEQYF; CDR3 DNA: TGTGCCAGCAGCCCCCAATACGAGCAGTACTTC
J gene: TRBJ2-7; V gene: TRBV7-6; clone size: NA; D gene: NA; CDR3 protein: CASSLTADRRSNEQYF; CDR3 DNA: TGTGCCAGCAGCTTAACGGCCGACAGGCGTTCCAACGAGCAGTACTTC
J gene: TRBJ2-7; V gene: TRBV14; clone size: NA; D gene: TRBD2; CDR3 protein: CASSQDRVGTTPNYEQYF; CDR3 DNA: TGTGCCAGCAGCCAAGATCGCGTGGGGACTACTCCAAACTACGAGCAGTACTTC
J gene: TRBJ1-1; V gene: TRBV28; clone size: NA; D gene: NA; CDR3 protein: CASSFGGTNTEAFF; CDR3 DNA: TGTGCCAGCAGTTTCGGGGGGACGAACACTGAAGCTTTCTTT
J gene: TRBJ2-1; V gene: TRBV9; clone size: NA; D gene: NA; CDR3 protein: CASSPQEQFF; CDR3 DNA: TGTGCCAGCAGCCCCCAGGAGCAGTTCTTC
J gene: TRBJ2-5; V gene: TRBV19; clone size: once; D gene: TRBD1; CDR3 protein: CASSSYRGQETQYF; CDR3 DNA: TGTGCCAGTAGTTCTTACAGGGGCCAAGAGACCCAGTACTTC
J gene: TRBJ1-5; V gene: TRBV14; clone size: NA; D gene: NA; CDR3 protein: CASSQKQGNQPQHF; CDR3 DNA: TGTGCCAGCAGCCAAAAACAAGGCAATCAGCCCCAGCATTTT
J gene: TRBJ2-1; V gene: TRBV7-9; clone size: few; D gene: NA; CDR3 protein: CASSTGSYNEQFF; CDR3 DNA: TGTGCCAGCAGCACCGGGAGCTACAATGAGCAGTTCTTC
J gene: TRBJ2-1; V gene: TRBV6-5; clone size: NA; D gene: TRBD2; CDR3 protein: CASSYVGGRANEQFF; CDR3 DNA: TGTGCCAGCAGTTACGTCGGCGGGAGGGCCAATGAGCAGTTCTTC
J gene: TRBJ1-4; V gene: TRBV7-9; clone size: NA; D gene: TRBD1; CDR3 protein: CASSIDRGRFGEKLFF; CDR3 DNA: TGTGCCAGCAGTATTGACAGGGGGCGCTTCGGTGAAAAACTGTTTTTT
J gene: TRBJ2-4; V gene: TRBV27; clone size: NA; D gene: NA; CDR3 protein: CASSLNGRARVDIQYF; CDR3 DNA: TGTGCCAGCAGCTTAAACGGGAGAGCCAGGGTGGACATTCAGTACTTC
J gene: TRBJ1-5; V gene: TRBV4-3; clone size: NA; D gene: NA; CDR3 protein: CASSHAWGGNQPQHF; CDR3 DNA: TGCGCCAGCAGCCACGCCTGGGGGGGGAATCAGCCCCAGCATTTT
J gene: TRBJ2-2; V gene: TRBV9; clone size: few; D gene: TRBD1; CDR3 protein: CASSVVSLVDREGKNPGELFF; CDR3 DNA: TGTGCCAGCAGCGTAGTTTCTCTCGTGGACAGGGAAGGGAAAAACCCCGGGGAGCTGTTTTTT
J gene: TRBJ1-4; V gene: TRBV4-1; clone size: NA; D gene: NA; CDR3 protein: CASSQQGLEKLFF; CDR3 DNA: TGCGCCAGCAGCCAACAGGGTTTGGAAAAACTGTTTTTT
J gene: TRBJ1-5; V gene: TRBV10-3; clone size: NA; D gene: NA; CDR3 protein: CASQGGVTEPQHF; CDR3 DNA: TGTGCCTCCCAGGGAGGGGTAACGGAGCCCCAGCATTTT
J gene: TRBJ1-6; V gene: TRBV7-3; clone size: NA; D gene: NA; CDR3 protein: CASSLGDRSPLHF; CDR3 DNA: TGTGCCAGCAGCCTAGGGGATAGGTCACCCCTCCACTTT
J gene: TRBJ2-1; V gene: TRBV7-2; clone size: NA; D gene: NA; CDR3 protein: CASSSLPTTGNEQFF; CDR3 DNA: TGTGCCAGCAGCTCATTACCCACGACAGGAAATGAGCAGTTCTTC
J gene: TRBJ2-1; V gene: TRBV4-3; clone size: NA; D gene: TRBD1; CDR3 protein: CASSQDHGTDYNEQFF; CDR3 DNA: TGCGCCAGCAGCCAAGATCACGGGACAGACTACAATGAGCAGTTCTTC
J gene: TRBJ1-5; V gene: TRBV30; clone size: NA; D gene: NA; CDR3 protein: CAWNRRIEGQPQHF; CDR3 DNA: TGTGCCTGGAACCGGAGGATTGAGGGCCAGCCCCAGCATTTT
J gene: TRBJ2-7; V gene: TRBV5-6; clone size: NA; D gene: TRBD1; CDR3 protein: CASSPGTGVSYEQYF; CDR3 DNA: TGTGCCAGCAGCCCCGGGACAGGGGTTTCCTACGAGCAGTACTTC
J gene: TRBJ1-5; V gene: TRBV18; clone size: NA; D gene: TRBD1; CDR3 protein: CASSPPTGALRNQPQHF; CDR3 DNA: TGTGCCAGCTCACCACCGACAGGGGCTTTGCGCAATCAGCCCCAGCATTTT
J gene: TRBJ1-6; V gene: TRBV25-1; clone size: once; D gene: NA; CDR3 protein: CASSPGGTTNSPLHF; CDR3 DNA: TGTGCCAGCAGCCCTGGGGGGACGACGAATTCACCCCTCCACTTT
J gene: TRBJ1-1; V gene: TRBV30; clone size: NA; D gene: NA; CDR3 protein: CAGGGTEAFF; CDR3 DNA: TGTGCCGGGGGGGGGACTGAAGCTTTCTTT
J gene: TRBJ1-1; V gene: TRBV4-2; clone size: NA; D gene: NA; CDR3 protein: CASSTTGGNTEAFF; CDR3 DNA: TGTGCCAGCAGCACGACAGGAGGGAACACTGAAGCTTTCTTT
J gene: TRBJ2-7; V gene: TRBV6-5; clone size: once; D gene: NA; CDR3 protein: CASSYSVRDSTYEQYF; CDR3 DNA: TGTGCCAGCAGTTACTCAGTCAGGGATTCTACCTACGAGCAGTACTTC
J gene: TRBJ1-6; V gene: TRBV6-4; clone size: NA; D gene: NA; CDR3 protein: CASRRDHRFWNSPLHF; CDR3 DNA: TGTGCCAGCAGAAGGGATCACAGGTTTTGGAATTCACCCCTCCACTTT
J gene: TRBJ2-2; V gene: TRBV27; clone size: NA; D gene: TRBD1; CDR3 protein: CASSGDRGRNGELFF; CDR3 DNA: TGTGCCAGCAGTGGCGACAGGGGACGAAACGGGGAGCTGTTTTTT
J gene: TRBJ2-2; V gene: TRBV14; clone size: NA; D gene: NA; CDR3 protein: CASSPGWSNTGELFF; CDR3 DNA: TGTGCCAGCAGCCCCGGTTGGTCGAACACCGGGGAGCTGTTTTTT
J gene: TRBJ1-2; V gene: TRBV11-2; clone size: NA; D gene: TRBD1; CDR3 protein: CASSLGGTGNSGYTF; CDR3 DNA: TGTGCCAGCAGCTTAGGAGGGACAGGGAACTCTGGCTACACCTTC
J gene: TRBJ1-1; V gene: TRBV9; clone size: NA; D gene: NA; CDR3 protein: CASSDLEFRGRGTEAFF; CDR3 DNA: TGTGCCAGCAGCGACCTTGAGTTCAGGGGAAGGGGCACTGAAGCTTTCTTT
J gene: TRBJ1-5; V gene: TRBV5-1; clone size: NA; D gene: NA; CDR3 protein: CASSLVGGEGQPQHF; CDR3 DNA: TGCGCCAGCAGCTTGGTAGGGGGAGAGGGACAGCCCCAGCATTTT
J gene: TRBJ1-1; V gene: TRBV28; clone size: NA; D gene: TRBD1; CDR3 protein: CASSFNRRGLYVNTEAFF; CDR3 DNA: TGTGCCAGCAGTTTCAATAGGAGGGGGCTATATGTGAACACTGAAGCTTTCTTT
J gene: TRBJ2-6; V gene: TRBV5-1; clone size: NA; D gene: NA; CDR3 protein: CASSLVLGASPSGANVLTF; CDR3 DNA: TGCGCCAGCAGCTTGGTTCTTGGGGCCAGTCCCTCTGGGGCCAACGTCCTGACTTTC
J gene: TRBJ2-7; V gene: TRBV2; clone size: NA; D gene: NA; CDR3 protein: CASSERTDDPFEQYF; CDR3 DNA: TGTGCCAGCAGTGAAAGGACAGATGACCCCTTCGAGCAGTACTTC
J gene: TRBJ2-5; V gene: TRBV7-6; clone size: NA; D gene: NA; CDR3 protein: CASSYRGQETQYF; CDR3 DNA: TGTGCCAGCAGCTACCGGGGCCAAGAGACCCAGTACTTC
J gene: TRBJ1-4; V gene: TRBV9; clone size: few; D gene: NA; CDR3 protein: CASSASAGSTNEKLFF; CDR3 DNA: TGTGCCAGCAGCGCTTCGGCGGGGTCAACTAATGAAAAACTGTTTTTT
J gene: TRBJ1-5; V gene: TRBV9; clone size: NA; D gene: TRBD1; CDR3 protein: CASSSPTGGLDQPQHF; CDR3 DNA: TGTGCCAGCAGCTCACCTACAGGGGGTCTGGATCAGCCCCAGCATTTT
J gene: TRBJ1-4; V gene: TRBV18; clone size: NA; D gene: TRBD1; CDR3 protein: CASSRDSFNEKLFF; CDR3 DNA: TGTGCCAGCTCCCGGGACAGCTTTAATGAAAAACTGTTTTTT
J gene: TRBJ1-5; V gene: TRBV28; clone size: NA; D gene: NA; CDR3 protein: CASSRGSQPQHF; CDR3 DNA: TGTGCCAGCAGTAGGGGGAGTCAGCCCCAGCATTTT
J gene: TRBJ1-2; V gene: TRBV19; clone size: NA; D gene: TRBD1; CDR3 protein: CASTPMTGSNYGYTF; CDR3 DNA: TGTGCCAGTACCCCTATGACAGGGTCTAACTATGGCTACACCTTC
J gene: TRBJ1-1; V gene: TRBV30; clone size: NA; D gene: TRBD1; CDR3 protein: CAWSTKGQGQSEAFF; CDR3 DNA: TGTGCCTGGAGTACTAAGGGACAGGGGCAATCTGAAGCTTTCTTT
J gene: TRBJ2-7; V gene: TRBV6-5; clone size: NA; D gene: TRBD2; CDR3 protein: CASSYTWNSGSYEQYF; CDR3 DNA: TGTGCCAGCAGTTATACCTGGAATAGCGGGTCCTACGAGCAGTACTTC
J gene: TRBJ2-1; V gene: TRBV9; clone size: NA; D gene: TRBD2; CDR3 protein: CASSGNSGGARNEQFF; CDR3 DNA: TGTGCCAGCAGCGGCAATAGCGGGGGGGCTAGAAATGAGCAGTTCTTC
J gene: TRBJ1-5; V gene: TRBV19; clone size: few; D gene: TRBD1; CDR3 protein: CASSRRQGSNQPQHF; CDR3 DNA: TGTGCCAGTAGTCGCAGACAGGGCTCCAATCAGCCCCAGCATTTT
J gene: TRBJ2-2; V gene: TRBV5-4; clone size: NA; D gene: TRBD2; CDR3 protein: CASSLGGRGTGELFF; CDR3 DNA: TGTGCCAGCAGCCTGGGCGGGAGAGGGACCGGGGAGCTGTTTTTT
J gene: TRBJ1-4; V gene: TRBV5-6; clone size: NA; D gene: NA; CDR3 protein: CASSLKDSRSREKLFF; CDR3 DNA: TGTGCCAGCAGCTTGAAGGACAGTCGTTCCAGGGAAAAACTGTTTTTT
J gene: TRBJ2-7; V gene: TRBV6-6; clone size: NA; D gene: NA; CDR3 protein: CASSPTMDEQYF; CDR3 DNA: TGTGCCAGCAGTCCAACTATGGACGAGCAGTACTTC
J gene: TRBJ1-4; V gene: TRBV9; clone size: NA; D gene: NA; CDR3 protein: CASSVDPAGGRVNEKLFF; CDR3 DNA: TGTGCCAGCAGCGTAGACCCCGCAGGAGGGAGGGTAAATGAAAAACTGTTTTTT
J gene: TRBJ2-7; V gene: TRBV7-8; clone size: NA; D gene: TRBD2; CDR3 protein: CASSLMASGSSYEQYF; CDR3 DNA: TGTGCCAGCAGCTTAATGGCTAGCGGGAGTTCCTACGAGCAGTACTTC
J gene: TRBJ1-1; V gene: TRBV7-9; clone size: NA; D gene: NA; CDR3 protein: CASSLGRTPQAFF; CDR3 DNA: TGTGCCAGCAGCTTAGGGCGGACACCACAAGCTTTCTTT
J gene: TRBJ2-1; V gene: TRBV27; clone size: NA; D gene: TRBD2; CDR3 protein: CASSPGTSGSHEQFF; CDR3 DNA: TGTGCCAGCAGTCCAGGGACTAGCGGGAGTCATGAGCAGTTCTTC